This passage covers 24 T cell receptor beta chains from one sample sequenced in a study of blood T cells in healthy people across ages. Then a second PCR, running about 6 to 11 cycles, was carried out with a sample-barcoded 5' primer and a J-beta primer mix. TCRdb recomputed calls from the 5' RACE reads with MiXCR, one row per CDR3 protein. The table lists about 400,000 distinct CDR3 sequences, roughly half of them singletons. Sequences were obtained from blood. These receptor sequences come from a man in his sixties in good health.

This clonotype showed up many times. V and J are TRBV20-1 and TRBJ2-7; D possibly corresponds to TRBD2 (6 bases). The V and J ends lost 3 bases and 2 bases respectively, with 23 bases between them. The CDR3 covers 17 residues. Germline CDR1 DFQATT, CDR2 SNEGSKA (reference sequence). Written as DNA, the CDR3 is TGCAGTGCTAGTTCTCCCTCGCCCGGGACTTCAACCTACGAGCAGTACTTC. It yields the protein CSASSPSPGTSTYEQYF.

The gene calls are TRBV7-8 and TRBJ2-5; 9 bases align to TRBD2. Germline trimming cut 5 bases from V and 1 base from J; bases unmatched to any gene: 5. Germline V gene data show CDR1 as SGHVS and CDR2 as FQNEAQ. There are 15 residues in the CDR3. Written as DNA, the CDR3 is TGTGCCAGCAGCCCTAGCGGGAACCTCCAAGAGACCCAGTACTTC. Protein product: CASSPSGNLQETQYF.

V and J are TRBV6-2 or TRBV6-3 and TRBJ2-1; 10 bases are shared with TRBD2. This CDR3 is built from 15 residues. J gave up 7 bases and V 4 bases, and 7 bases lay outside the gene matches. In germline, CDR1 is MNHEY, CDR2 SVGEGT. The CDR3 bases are TGTGCCAGCAGTTCTTACGCTAGCGGGAGTAATGAGCAGTTCTTC. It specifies CASSSYASGSNEQFF.

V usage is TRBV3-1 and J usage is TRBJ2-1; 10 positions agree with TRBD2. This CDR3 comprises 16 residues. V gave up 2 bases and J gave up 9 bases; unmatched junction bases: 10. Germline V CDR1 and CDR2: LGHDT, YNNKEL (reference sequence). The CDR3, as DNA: TGTGCCAGCAGCCAAAAGAGAGCGGGAGGGCCCGCTGAGCAGTTCTTC. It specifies CASSQKRAGGPAEQFF.

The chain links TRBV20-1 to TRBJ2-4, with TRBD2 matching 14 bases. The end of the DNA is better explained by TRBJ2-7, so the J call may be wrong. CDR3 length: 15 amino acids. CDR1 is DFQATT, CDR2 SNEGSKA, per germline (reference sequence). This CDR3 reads CSASSTSGRGGEQYF. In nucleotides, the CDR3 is TGCAGTGCTAGTTCGACTAGCGGGAGGGGTGGCGAGCAGTACTTC.

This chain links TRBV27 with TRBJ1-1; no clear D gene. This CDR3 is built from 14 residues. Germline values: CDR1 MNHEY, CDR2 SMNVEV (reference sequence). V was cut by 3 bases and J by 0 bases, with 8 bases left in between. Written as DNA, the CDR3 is TGTGCCAGCAGTTTCACCGGGATGAACACTGAAGCTTTCTTT. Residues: CASSFTGMNTEAFF.

The CDR3 nucleotides read TGTGCCAGTAGTATAGCTAACGAGGCGAGGGATGAGCAGTACTTC. Its protein product is CASSIANEARDEQYF. This chain links TRBV19 with TRBJ2-5, with D tentatively TRBD2 (5 bases). Germline V gene lookup returns CDR1 LNHDA and CDR2 SQIVND (reference sequence). Trimming took 1 base from V and 11 from J, leaving 20 bases between them. The CDR3 contains 15 residues.

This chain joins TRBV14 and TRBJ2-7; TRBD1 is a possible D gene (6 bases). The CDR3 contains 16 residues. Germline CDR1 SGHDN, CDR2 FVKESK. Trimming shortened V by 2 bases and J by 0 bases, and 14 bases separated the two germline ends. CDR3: CASSQPGTSSSYEQYF. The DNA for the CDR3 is TGTGCCAGCAGCCAACCCGGGACATCGAGCTCCTACGAGCAGTACTTC.

In DNA form, the CDR3 reads TGTGCCAGCAGCCGGACTAGCGGGGGGACTTACGAGCAGTACTTC. This gives the protein CASSRTSGGTYEQYF. This rearrangement joins TRBV6-1 to TRBJ2-7, with TRBD2 matching over 14 bases. J lost 4 bases, V lost 6 bases, and 5 bases had no gene match. CDR3 length: 15 residues. Germline assignment: CDR1 MNHNS and CDR2 SASEGT.

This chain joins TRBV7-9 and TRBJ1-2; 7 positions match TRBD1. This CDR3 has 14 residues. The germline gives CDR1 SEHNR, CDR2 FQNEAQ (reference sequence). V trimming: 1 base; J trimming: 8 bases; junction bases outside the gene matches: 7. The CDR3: CASSLEAGGSGYTF. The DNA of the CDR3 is TGTGCCAGCAGCTTAGAAGCAGGGGGGAGCGGCTACACCTTC. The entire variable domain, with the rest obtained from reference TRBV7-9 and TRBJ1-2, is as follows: DTGVSQNPRHKITKRGQNVTFRCDPISEHNRLYWYRQTLGQGPEFLTYFQNEAQLEKSRLLSDRFSAERPKGSFSTLEIQRTEQGDSAMYLCASSLEAGGSGYTFGSGTRLTVV.

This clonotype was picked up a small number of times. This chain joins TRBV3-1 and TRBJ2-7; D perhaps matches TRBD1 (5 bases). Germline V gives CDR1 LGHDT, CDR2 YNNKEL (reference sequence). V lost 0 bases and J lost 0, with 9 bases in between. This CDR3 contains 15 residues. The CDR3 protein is CASSQEGAFSYEQYF. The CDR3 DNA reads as TGTGCCAGCAGCCAAGAAGGGGCCTTCTCCTACGAGCAGTACTTC.

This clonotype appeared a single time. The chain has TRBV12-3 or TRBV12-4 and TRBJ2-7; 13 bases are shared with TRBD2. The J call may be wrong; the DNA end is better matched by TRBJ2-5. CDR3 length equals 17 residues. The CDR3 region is CASSFGSGLAGSETQYF. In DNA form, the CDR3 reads TGTGCCAGCAGTTTTGGCTCGGGACTAGCGGGGTCAGAGACCCAGTACTTC.

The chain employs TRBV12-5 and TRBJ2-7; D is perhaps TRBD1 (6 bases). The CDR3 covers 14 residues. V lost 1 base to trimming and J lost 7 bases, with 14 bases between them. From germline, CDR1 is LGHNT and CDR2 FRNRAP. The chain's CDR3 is CASGLEIRGNEQYF. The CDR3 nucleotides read TGTGCTAGTGGTTTGGAAATCAGGGGCAATGAGCAGTACTTC.

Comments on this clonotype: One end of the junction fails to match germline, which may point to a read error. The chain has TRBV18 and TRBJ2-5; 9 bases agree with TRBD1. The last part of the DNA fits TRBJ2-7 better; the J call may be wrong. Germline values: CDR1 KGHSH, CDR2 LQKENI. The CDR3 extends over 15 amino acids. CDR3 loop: CASPPPGTGTYEQYF. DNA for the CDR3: TGTGCCAGCCCACCACCGGGGACAGGGACCTACGAGCAGTACTTC.

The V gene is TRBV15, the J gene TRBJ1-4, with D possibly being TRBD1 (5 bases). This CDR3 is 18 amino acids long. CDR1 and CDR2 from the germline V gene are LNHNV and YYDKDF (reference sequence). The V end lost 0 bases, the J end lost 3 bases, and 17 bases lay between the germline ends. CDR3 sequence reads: CATSRDGGAISANEKLFF. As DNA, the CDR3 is TGTGCCACCAGCAGAGATGGAGGGGCGATATCAGCTAATGAAAAACTGTTTTTT.

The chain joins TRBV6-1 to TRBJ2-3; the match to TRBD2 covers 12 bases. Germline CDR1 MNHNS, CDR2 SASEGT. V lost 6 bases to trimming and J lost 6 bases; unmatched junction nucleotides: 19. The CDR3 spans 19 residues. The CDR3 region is CASRPLAGGEKSAGDTQYF. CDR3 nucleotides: TGTGCCAGCAGGCCTCTAGCGGGAGGGGAAAAGTCAGCCGGGGATACGCAGTATTTT.

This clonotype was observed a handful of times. CDR3 sequence (DNA): TGCAGCGCCGAAGGATCCGGGCTAGCGGGCACAGATACGCAGTATTTT. This encodes CSAEGSGLAGTDTQYF. V usage is TRBV29-1 and J usage is TRBJ2-3, with 7 bases that match TRBD2. J was trimmed by 1 base and V by 7 bases; bases with no gene match: 14. Germline V lookup: CDR1 SQVTM, CDR2 ANQGSEA. The CDR3 length is 16 residues.

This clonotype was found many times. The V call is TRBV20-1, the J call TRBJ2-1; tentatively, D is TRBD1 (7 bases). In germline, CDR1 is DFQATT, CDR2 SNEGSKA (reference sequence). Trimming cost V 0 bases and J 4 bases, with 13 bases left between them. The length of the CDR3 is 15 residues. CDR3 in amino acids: CSARDGRGRYNEQFF. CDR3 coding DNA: TGCAGTGCTAGAGATGGCAGGGGGAGGTACAATGAGCAGTTCTTC.

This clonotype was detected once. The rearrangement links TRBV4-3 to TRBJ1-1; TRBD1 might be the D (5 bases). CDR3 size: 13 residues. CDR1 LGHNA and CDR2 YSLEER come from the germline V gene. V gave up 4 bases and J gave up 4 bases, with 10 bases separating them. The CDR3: CASSRQMSTEAFF. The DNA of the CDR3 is TGCGCCAGCAGCCGACAGATGAGCACTGAAGCTTTCTTT.

CDR3 in DNA: TGTGCCAGCAGCCCCAATCCGGGAGCGGGTGAGCAGTTCTTC. This gives the protein CASSPNPGAGEQFF. V and J are TRBV7-3 and TRBJ2-1, with D perhaps TRBD2 (6 bases). Germline V gives CDR1 SGHTA, CDR2 FQGTGA. CDR3 length: 14 amino acids. V shed 5 bases and J shed 9 bases, with 17 bases lying between them.

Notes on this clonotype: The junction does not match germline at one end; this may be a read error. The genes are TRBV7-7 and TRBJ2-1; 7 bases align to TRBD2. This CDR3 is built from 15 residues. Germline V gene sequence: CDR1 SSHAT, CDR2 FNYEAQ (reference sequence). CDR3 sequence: CASSPFGAGDNEQFF. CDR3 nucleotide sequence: TGTGCTAGCAGCCCCTTTGGGGCGGGGGACAATGAGCAGTTCTTC. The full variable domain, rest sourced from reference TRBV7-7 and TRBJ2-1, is GAGVSQSPRYKVTKRGQDVTLRCDPISSHATLYWYQQALGQGPEFLTYFNYEAQPDKSGLPSDRFSAERPEGSISTLTIQRTEQRDSAMYRCASSPFGAGDNEQFFGPGTRLTVL.

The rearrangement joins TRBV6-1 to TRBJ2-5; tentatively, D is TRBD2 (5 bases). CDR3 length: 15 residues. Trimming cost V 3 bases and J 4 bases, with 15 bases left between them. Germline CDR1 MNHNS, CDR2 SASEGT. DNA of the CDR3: TGTGCCAGCAGTGATTCTTCCGGGGTCCCAGAGACCCAGTACTTC. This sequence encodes CASSDSSGVPETQYF.

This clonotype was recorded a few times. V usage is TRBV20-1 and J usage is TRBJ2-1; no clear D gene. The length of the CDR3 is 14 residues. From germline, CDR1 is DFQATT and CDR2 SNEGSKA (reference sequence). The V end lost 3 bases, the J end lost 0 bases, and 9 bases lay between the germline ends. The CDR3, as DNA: TGCAGTGCTAGCGGCCAGGCCTCCTACAATGAGCAGTTCTTC. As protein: CSASGQASYNEQFF.

The DNA for the CDR3 is TGTGCCACCAGTGACCAGAGCGCAAACCGAGGGAATGAGCAGTACTTC. It yields the protein CATSDQSANRGNEQYF. V and J are TRBV24-1 and TRBJ2-7; a weak D match, TRBD2 (5 bases). The CDR3 spans 16 residues. V lost 4 bases, J lost 7 bases, and 22 bases lay in between. Germline CDR1 reads KGHDR; CDR2 reads SFDVKD.